These 27 T cell receptor beta chains came from one sample sequenced in a study of blood T cells in healthy people across ages. A second PCR of 7 to 11 cycles used a sample-barcoded 5' primer and a J-beta primer mix. TCRdb used MiXCR to reprocess the 5' RACE reads, holding one entry per CDR3 protein. This table holds 1.5 million to 1.8 million distinct CDR3 sequences, less than 45% found once. The sample was blood. All receptors come from a woman aged 18-29 years in good health.

This clonotype turned up a few times. The CDR3 spells CASRYDRVRAYGYTF. The CDR3 DNA reads as TGTGCCAGCAGATATGATCGGGTCAGGGCCTATGGCTACACCTTC. The chain is built from TRBV28 and TRBJ1-2, with a possible D match to TRBD1 (5 bases). Germline V CDR1 and CDR2: MDHEN, SYDVKM. Trimming left V 6 bases short and J 4 bases short, with 18 bases between. CDR3 size: 15 residues.

This clonotype was detected only a few times. V is TRBV20-1 and J is TRBJ2-1, with D possibly matching TRBD1 (6 bases). Germline V gene data show CDR1 as DFQATT and CDR2 as SNEGSKA (reference sequence). CDR3 size: 11 residues. The V gene lost 7 bases and the J gene lost 9 bases, with 13 bases spanning the gap. CDR3 protein: CSVLGGFEQFF. The CDR3 DNA is TGCAGTGTCCTAGGGGGTTTTGAGCAGTTCTTC.

The chain uses TRBV24-1 and TRBJ2-5; possibly TRBD1 for D (5 bases). Trimming pared 2 bases from V and 2 bases from J, leaving 8 bases between. Looked up from germline, CDR1 is KGHDR and CDR2 is SFDVKD. CDR3 length equals 14 residues. The CDR3 region is CATSDSGHQETQYF. The CDR3, as DNA: TGTGCCACCAGTGATTCAGGGCATCAAGAGACCCAGTACTTC.

The rearrangement links TRBV2 to TRBJ1-2; perhaps TRBD1 as D (5 bases). V was cut by 3 bases and J by 7 bases, with 21 bases left in between. The germline gives CDR1 SNHLY, CDR2 FYNNEI. This CDR3 spans 16 amino acids. In DNA, the CDR3 is TGTGCCAGCAGTGAGCCGGGTCCAGGGACTTCTATTGGCTACACCTTC. Amino acids: CASSEPGPGTSIGYTF.

This rearrangement joins TRBV29-1 to TRBJ1-2; TRBD1 matches 11 bases. Germline V gene lookup returns CDR1 SQVTM and CDR2 ANQGSEA. J was trimmed by 8 bases and V by 3 bases; bases with no gene match: 11. The CDR3 loop spans 15 amino acids. The DNA of the CDR3 is TGCAGCGTTGACGGGGGGGACAGGGGGTTAAAAGGCTACACCTTC. This gives the protein CSVDGGDRGLKGYTF.

This chain connects TRBV13 to TRBJ2-1; TRBD2 matches at 10 bases. Germline V gene data show CDR1 as PRHDT and CDR2 as FYEKMQ (reference sequence). The CDR3 sequence is 17 residues long. With V trimmed by 4 bases and J by 4 bases, 10 bases remained unmatched. The CDR3 DNA reads as TGTGCCAGCAGCTCAAACGAAGGACTAGCGGTTTACAATGAGCAGTTCTTC. It codes for CASSSNEGLAVYNEQFF.

J is TRBJ1-5 and V is TRBV6-2 or TRBV6-3, with D maybe TRBD1 (6 bases). V gave up 5 bases and J gave up 3 bases, with 8 bases separating them. Germline V lookup: CDR1 MNHEY, CDR2 SVGEGT. This CDR3 has 13 amino acids. The CDR3 loop is CASSHRDNQPQHF. The CDR3 DNA reads TGTGCCAGCAGTCACAGGGACAATCAGCCCCAGCATTTT.

The chain combines TRBV6-2 or TRBV6-3 with TRBJ1-5; TRBD1 matches 9 bases. CDR1 and CDR2 from the germline V gene are MNHEY and SVGEGT. This CDR3 is 19 amino acids long. V lost 2 bases and J lost 4; bases outside the gene matches: 15. CDR3 loop: CASSYPNVPGQGRNQPQHF. CDR3 DNA sequence: TGTGCCAGCAGTTACCCAAACGTCCCGGGACAGGGCCGGAATCAGCCCCAGCATTTT.

Concerning this clonotype: One end of the junction does not line up with germline, which may come from a read error. The gene calls are TRBV12-3 or TRBV12-4 and TRBJ2-3, with a possible D match to TRBD1 (6 bases). The CDR3 is 14 residues long. The CDR3 coding sequence is TGTGCCAGCAGTTTAGGAGGGGGAACAGGTACGCAGTATTTT. Translation gives CASSLGGGTGTQYF.

The V and J genes are TRBV20-1 and TRBJ2-7; possible D gene TRBD2, 6 bases. The germline V gene encodes CDR1 DFQATT and CDR2 SNEGSKA (reference sequence). V was shortened by 3 bases and J by 0 bases, with 12 bases between the two germline ends. CDR3 size: 14 residues. The CDR3 bases are TGCAGTGCTAGCGGGACTGTCGCCTCCTACGAGCAGTACTTC. It translates to CSASGTVASYEQYF.

The chain is built from TRBV21-1 and TRBJ2-5. TRBV21-1 is marked as a pseudogene. The CDR3 consists of 14 residues. CDR3 bases: TGTGCCAGCAGCAGCAGGCGGTCGGAGGAGACCCAGTACTTC. Protein sequence: CASSSRRSEETQYF.

This clonotype has just a few counts. The chain joins TRBV7-2 to TRBJ1-1; tentative D call: TRBD1 (6 bases). The CDR3 runs to 14 residues. The germline V gene encodes CDR1 SGHTA and CDR2 FQGNSA. V was trimmed by 5 bases and J by 4 bases, leaving 14 bases between them. The CDR3, as DNA: TGTGCCAGCAGCGTCGACAGGAGTGTCACTGAAGCTTTCTTT. Its protein product is CASSVDRSVTEAFF. The complete variable domain, with remaining parts taken from reference TRBV7-2 and TRBJ1-1, reads GAGVSQSPSNKVTEKGKDVELRCDPISGHTALYWYRQSLGQGLEFLIYFQGNSAPDKSGLPSDRFSAERTGGSVSTLTIQRTQQEDSAVYLCASSVDRSVTEAFFGQGTRLTVV.

This clonotype has only a few counts. V gene TRBV12-3 or TRBV12-4 combines with J gene TRBJ2-7, with TRBD1 identical over 11 bases. Trimming took 5 bases from V and 6 from J; bases not matched to a gene: 12. The CDR3 length is 16 residues. The CDR3 region has the DNA TGTGCCAGCAGTCCTCATAAGGGACAGGGGGACGGCGAGCAGTACTTC. Residues: CASSPHKGQGDGEQYF.

This clonotype occurred a few times. The gene calls are TRBV5-1 and TRBJ2-5; D assignment may be TRBD1 or TRBD2 (6 bases each). The germline V gene has CDR1 SGHRS and CDR2 YFSETQ. The CDR3 has 16 amino acids. The V and J ends lost 7 bases and 2 bases respectively, with 21 bases between them. CDR3 coding DNA: TGCGCCAGCTCCAGGGGACTGTTTGGAGCTCAAGAGACCCAGTACTTC. Amino acids: CASSRGLFGAQETQYF.

The J gene is TRBJ2-7, the V gene TRBV21-1; the table gives TRBD2 as D, unverified against the DNA. TRBV21-1 is assigned pseudogene status. This CDR3 has 16 residues. The CDR3: CASSNNLSGGANEQYF. The CDR3 DNA reads as TGTGCCAGCAGCAACAATCTGTCGGGAGGAGCGAATGAGCAGTACTTC.

The chain has TRBV7-6 and TRBJ2-4, with D perhaps TRBD2 (6 bases). CDR1 SGHVS and CDR2 FNYEAQ come from the germline V gene. V was trimmed by 1 base and J by 0 bases, leaving 10 bases between them. This CDR3 has 16 residues. CDR3 nucleotide sequence: TGTGCCAGCAGCTTAGATAACGGGGGAGCCAAAAACATTCAGTACTTC. It is translated as CASSLDNGGAKNIQYF.

This clonotype appeared a few times. V and J are TRBV7-9 and TRBJ2-1; D not certain. With the DNA end fitting TRBJ2-7 better, the J assignment may be wrong. Germline CDR1 reads SEHNR; CDR2 reads FQNEAQ (reference sequence). The CDR3 is 14 residues long. The CDR3 DNA reads TGTGCCAGCACTCCCGGAATTTCATACAATGAGCAGTACTTC. This codes for CASTPGISYNEQYF.

The V gene is TRBV7-2, the J gene TRBJ2-5; 11 bases match TRBD1. CDR3 length equals 14 residues. The V gene end was trimmed by 5 bases and the J gene end by 7 bases; junction bases not matched to a gene: 6. Germline values: CDR1 SGHTA, CDR2 FQGNSA. CDR3 in DNA: TGTGCCAGCAGCAGAGGGACAGGGGGTGGGACCCAGTACTTC. Amino acids: CASSRGTGGGTQYF.

The V gene is TRBV7-2, the J gene TRBJ2-7, with D perhaps TRBD2 (7 bases). The CDR3 extends over 16 amino acids. CDR1 is SGHTA and CDR2 is FQGNSA in the germline V gene. V gave up 5 bases and J gave up 3 bases, with 20 bases separating them. The CDR3 is CASSKGLTGGLYEQYF. The CDR3 DNA reads TGTGCCAGCAGCAAGGGTTTGACGGGGGGCCTCTACGAGCAGTACTTC.

This clonotype has more than one count but fewer than ten. CDR3 in DNA: TGTGCCAGCAGCTTACACGGACCCAACAATGAGCAGTTCTTC. It codes for CASSLHGPNNEQFF. V gene TRBV7-3 combines with J gene TRBJ2-1; D ambiguous. In germline, CDR1 is SGHTA, CDR2 FQGTGA. The CDR3 consists of 14 residues. Trimming stripped 2 bases from V and 5 bases from J, with 10 bases between.

This chain joins TRBV6-5 and TRBJ2-1; D is undetermined. The V end lost 2 bases, the J end lost 13 bases, and 18 bases lay between the germline ends. The CDR3 consists of 14 residues. Germline-derived CDR1 and CDR2 are MNHEY and SVGAGI. The CDR3 loop reads CASSYGRKQETQFF. The CDR3 nucleotides are TGTGCCAGCAGTTACGGACGGAAACAAGAGACCCAGTTCTTC.

The chain combines TRBV30 with TRBJ2-3; D could derive from TRBD1 or TRBD2 (5 bases each). In germline, CDR1 is GTSNPN, CDR2 SVGIG (reference sequence). The V end lost 2 bases, the J end lost 0 bases, and 12 bases lay between the germline ends. The CDR3 totals 15 residues. CDR3 loop: CAWSNPGASTDTQYF. DNA for the CDR3: TGTGCCTGGAGTAACCCCGGGGCCAGCACAGATACGCAGTATTTT.

The sample holds one count of this clonotype. The gene calls are TRBV28 and TRBJ1-3; no firm D call. Trimming stripped 3 bases from V and 0 bases from J, with 9 bases between. Germline CDR1 is MDHEN and CDR2 is SYDVKM. The CDR3 covers 15 residues. DNA for the CDR3: TGTGCCAGCAGTTTGGGAGCCTTCTCTGGAAACACCATATATTTT. Translating it yields CASSLGAFSGNTIYF.

This chain links TRBV7-2 with TRBJ1-6; the D is unclear. The CDR3 is 16 amino acids. V was clipped by 4 bases and J by 7 bases, with 17 bases between them. CDR1 is SGHTA and CDR2 is FQGNSA in the germline V gene. CDR3 amino acids: CASSSLGGYLNSPLHF. The DNA of the CDR3 is TGTGCCAGCAGCTCCCTAGGAGGGTATCTAAATTCACCCCTCCACTTT. The variable domain in full, completed from reference TRBV7-2 and TRBJ1-6, reads GAGVSQSPSNKVTEKGKDVELRCDPISGHTALYWYRQSLGQGLEFLIYFQGNSAPDKSGLPSDRFSAERTGGSVSTLTIQRTQQEDSAVYLCASSSLGGYLNSPLHFGNGTRLTVT.

Comments on this clonotype: The junction differs from germline at one of its ends, possibly a read error. The V call is TRBV27, the J call TRBJ2-1; maybe TRBD1 (5 bases). Germline-derived CDR1 and CDR2 are MNHEY and SMNVEV (reference sequence). The CDR3 runs 13 residues. The CDR3 region has the DNA TGTGCCAGCAGTTTATCGACAGTCAATGGGCAGTTCTTC. It codes for CASSLSTVNGQFF.

V usage is TRBV6-5 and J usage is TRBJ2-1; a possible D gene is TRBD1 (6 bases). The CDR3 spans 16 residues. Looked up from germline, CDR1 is MNHEY and CDR2 is SVGAGI. Trimming shortened V by 2 bases and J by 3 bases, and 14 bases separated the two germline ends. DNA of the CDR3: TGTGCCAGCAGTTACCCGAACAGGGCTTACTACAATGAGCAGTTCTTC. Residues: CASSYPNRAYYNEQFF.

This chain joins TRBV7-2 and TRBJ2-2, with D perhaps matching TRBD1 (6 bases). Germline CDR1 and CDR2: SGHTA and FQGNSA. The germline V and J ends were trimmed by 5 bases and 5 bases, with 15 bases remaining between them. This CDR3 spans 15 amino acids. The CDR3 is CASSRDRSRTGELFF. As DNA, the CDR3 is TGTGCCAGCAGCCGAGACAGGTCTAGGACCGGGGAGCTGTTTTTT.